A selection of T cell receptor beta chains follows, all from one sample in a study of T cell repertoires in cytomegalovirus infection. Each CDR3 protein gets one entry after TCRdb re-called the reads with MiXCR. This table has about 460,000 distinct CDR3 sequences, approximately 11% appearing once. Sequenced material: PBMCs. These receptors were obtained from a human donor in good health (CMV status not recorded). Some clones in this sample may be carry-over from other donors' samples. Both conserved end residues are part of each CDR3. The order of the fields is V gene, CDR3 length, clone size, D gene, J gene, CDR3 protein, CDR3 DNA. The D gene is left open where the match is weak. The size entry is marked missing in some rows and otherwise reads once, few, many or a size class.

TRBV12-3/TRBV12-4	15	many	TRBD1	TRBJ2-7	CASSSFGQGADEQYF	TGTGCCAGCAGTTCTTTCGGACAGGGGGCGGACGAGCAGTACTTC
TRBV2	14	few	TRBD2	TRBJ2-7	CASMSGGGPYEQYF	TGTGCCAGCATGAGCGGGGGGGGTCCCTACGAGCAGTACTTC
TRBV7-8	15	many	NA	TRBJ1-1	CASPKRRVVSTEAFF	TGTGCCAGCCCCAAAAGGAGGGTAGTCTCAACTGAAGCTTTCTTT
TRBV10-3	17	many	NA	TRBJ1-1	CAISEPRGDKLNTEAFF	TGTGCCATCAGTGAGCCTCGAGGGGACAAATTGAACACTGAAGCTTTCTTT
TRBV28	14	many	NA	TRBJ2-7	CASRSGPAAYEQYF	TGTGCCAGCAGGTCGGGTCCGGCGGCCTACGAGCAGTACTTC
TRBV5-4	15	many	NA	TRBJ2-1	CASSLVERVHNEQFF	TGTGCCAGCAGCTTGGTTGAGAGGGTCCACAATGAGCAGTTCTTC
TRBV7-9	16	many	NA	TRBJ1-1	CASSYLPGTGNTEAFF	TGTGCCAGCAGCTACCTTCCCGGGACGGGGAACACTGAAGCTTTCTTT
TRBV27	16	NA	NA	TRBJ2-5	CASSPGLGGLQETQYF	TGTGCCAGCTCCCCAGGGCTGGGCGGGCTCCAAGAGACCCAGTACTTC
TRBV11-2	16	many	TRBD2	TRBJ2-7	CASSLAFGGNSYEQYF	TGTGCCAGCAGCTTAGCGTTCGGGGGGAACTCCTACGAGCAGTACTTC
TRBV6-2/TRBV6-3	18	NA	NA	TRBJ2-1	CASSARGGRGSSYNEQFF	TGTGCCAGCAGCGCCCGGGGAGGGAGGGGGTCTTCCTACAATGAGCAGTTCTTC
TRBV5-4	16	many	NA	TRBJ1-6	CASSLKREVQNSPLHF	TGTGCCAGCAGCTTAAAACGGGAGGTCCAGAATTCACCCCTCCACTTT
TRBV23-1	18	few	TRBD2	TRBJ2-5	CASSQKGGLGRLRETQYF	TGCGCCAGCAGTCAAAAGGGAGGGCTTGGACGCCTAAGGGAGACCCAGTACTTC
TRBV28	14	NA	TRBD1	TRBJ2-5	CASSKDREQETQYF	TGTGCCAGCAGTAAAGACAGGGAGCAAGAGACCCAGTACTTC
TRBV19	18	few	NA	TRBJ1-1	CASSGQIGLATVNTEAFF	TGTGCCAGTAGCGGGCAGATTGGTCTGGCAACGGTGAACACTGAAGCTTTCTTT
TRBV7-8	12	many	TRBD2	TRBJ2-1	CASSVAGGPQIF	TGTGCCAGCAGCGTGGCGGGAGGCCCCCAAATCTTC
TRBV27	13	NA	NA	TRBJ1-5	CASTENSNQPQHF	TGTGCCAGCACAGAGAATAGCAATCAGCCCCAGCATTTT
TRBV30	13	NA	TRBD1	TRBJ1-1	CAWSAQGDTEAFF	TGTGCCTGGAGCGCGCAGGGGGACACTGAAGCTTTCTTT
TRBV20-1	14	many	NA	TRBJ2-3	CSARSDRMTDTQYF	TGCAGTGCTAGGTCAGACAGGATGACAGATACGCAGTATTTT
TRBV29-1	17	NA	TRBD2	TRBJ2-5	CSVDSAGGLGVQETQYF	TGCAGCGTTGACTCCGCGGGGGGGCTAGGGGTCCAAGAGACCCAGTACTTC
TRBV28	16	NA	TRBD1	TRBJ1-4	CASSSPGQGNNEKLFF	TGTGCCAGCAGTTCGCCCGGACAGGGGAATAATGAAAAACTGTTTTTT
TRBV12-5	13	many	NA	TRBJ1-5	CASGSTGDQPQHF	TGTGCTAGTGGTTCCACGGGGGATCAGCCCCAGCATTTT
TRBV7-2	14	many	TRBD1	TRBJ1-5	CASTRDSKFQPQHF	TGTGCCAGCACCAGGGACAGTAAGTTCCAGCCCCAGCATTTT
TRBV18	19	many	TRBD2	TRBJ2-2	CASSPQMITPGGTNGELFF	TGTGCCAGCTCACCACAAATGATAACGCCGGGAGGTACGAACGGGGAGCTGTTTTTT
TRBV7-2	14	many	NA	TRBJ2-3	CASSLGVSPDTQYF	TGTGCCAGCAGCTTAGGGGTTAGTCCAGATACGCAGTATTTT
TRBV7-8	15	many	NA	TRBJ2-7	CASSPRDGRDTEQYF	TGTGCCAGCAGCCCACGGGACGGCCGAGATACCGAGCAGTACTTC
TRBV7-9	16	many	NA	TRBJ1-5	CASSSDPRGPNQPQHF	TGTGCCAGCAGCTCGGACCCCCGCGGTCCGAATCAGCCCCAGCATTTT
TRBV7-6	13	many	NA	TRBJ1-2	CASSFGQHYGYTF	TGTGCCAGCAGCTTCGGACAGCACTATGGCTACACCTTC
TRBV12-3/TRBV12-4	14	many	NA	TRBJ2-7	CASRPDRGGNEQYF	TGTGCCAGCAGGCCCGACAGGGGAGGGAACGAGCAGTACTTC
TRBV3-1	19	NA	TRBD1	TRBJ2-2	CASSQDLQPSGTDSGELFF	TGTGCCAGCAGCCAAGATCTGCAGCCTTCCGGGACAGATTCCGGGGAGCTGTTTTTT
TRBV20-1	12	many	NA	TRBJ2-4	CSARGTTRIQYF	TGCAGTGCTAGAGGGACTACTCGCATTCAGTACTTC
TRBV18	14	many	NA	TRBJ1-1	CASSPGVMDGEAFF	TGTGCCAGCTCACCCGGGGTTATGGATGGTGAAGCTTTCTTT
TRBV12-3/TRBV12-4	12	NA	NA	TRBJ1-1	CATLGISTEAFF	TGTGCCACCTTGGGTATAAGCACTGAAGCTTTCTTT
TRBV2	13	NA	TRBD1	TRBJ2-5	CASRGQGGETQYF	TGTGCCAGCAGGGGACAGGGAGGAGAGACCCAGTACTTC
TRBV7-2	13	many	NA	TRBJ1-4	CASSFGGVEKLFF	TGTGCCAGCAGCTTCGGGGGTGTCGAAAAACTGTTTTTT
TRBV30	15	many	NA	TRBJ2-4	CAWSVRQLAKNIQYF	TGTGCCTGGAGTGTACGGCAGTTAGCCAAAAACATTCAGTACTTC
TRBV19	17	few	TRBD1	TRBJ1-5	CASSIIAGGAGNQPQHF	TGTGCCAGTAGTATAATTGCAGGGGGCGCCGGCAATCAGCCCCAGCATTTT
TRBV28	14	few	NA	TRBJ2-7	CASSKPPQSNEQYF	TGTGCCAGCAGTAAACCTCCCCAATCTAACGAGCAGTACTTC
TRBV6-6	12	few	TRBD1	TRBJ2-1	CASWTGSHEQFF	TGTGCCAGCTGGACAGGGAGCCATGAGCAGTTCTTC
TRBV2	11	many	NA	TRBJ1-1	CASIWGPGAFF	TGTGCCAGCATCTGGGGGCCGGGGGCTTTCTTT
TRBV12-3/TRBV12-4	16	many	TRBD2	TRBJ2-5	CASGRHSGGPGGPQYF	TGTGCCAGCGGACGCCACAGCGGGGGGCCGGGGGGGCCCCAGTACTTC
TRBV7-2	15	many	NA	TRBJ2-7	CASSLAGQQSYEQYF	TGTGCCAGCAGCTTAGCAGGACAGCAGTCCTACGAGCAGTACTTC
TRBV7-3	13	NA	NA	TRBJ2-5	CASSPGSGETQYF	TGTGCCAGCAGTCCGGGGTCGGGGGAGACCCAGTACTTC
TRBV20-1	14	many	NA	TRBJ2-7	CSAKEATGLYEQYF	TGCAGTGCTAAAGAGGCCACCGGACTCTACGAGCAGTACTTC
TRBV20-1	14	NA	NA	TRBJ2-7	CSARVGTAAHEQYF	TGCAGTGCTAGAGTCGGGACGGCCGCCCACGAGCAGTACTTC
TRBV7-3	18	NA	NA	TRBJ2-1	CASSLISRQQSSYNEQFF	TGTGCCAGCAGCTTAATTTCCCGACAGCAGAGCTCCTACAATGAGCAGTTCTTC
TRBV9	14	NA	TRBD1	TRBJ2-7	CASSPPGTGDEQYF	TGTGCCAGCAGCCCCCCCGGGACAGGGGACGAGCAGTACTTC
TRBV11-2	16	many	NA	TRBJ2-5	CASSLQSGTVEGTQYF	TGTGCCAGCAGCTTACAATCCGGGACCGTGGAGGGGACCCAGTACTTC
TRBV25-1	16	few	TRBD1	TRBJ2-7	CASSGTGVGNSYEQYF	TGTGCCAGCAGTGGGACAGGGGTGGGAAACTCCTACGAGCAGTACTTC
TRBV6-1	12	many	NA	TRBJ1-1	CASTWQVAGAFF	TGTGCCAGCACTTGGCAGGTGGCCGGAGCTTTCTTT
TRBV14	14	few	NA	TRBJ2-7	CASSQGVGVYEQYF	TGTGCCAGCAGCCAAGGGGTGGGGGTCTACGAGCAGTACTTC
TRBV18	13	many	NA	TRBJ1-1	CASSQQGRTEAFF	TGTGCCAGCTCCCAACAGGGACGGACTGAAGCTTTCTTT
TRBV11-1	14	many	TRBD1	TRBJ1-1	CASSQGVWNTEAFF	TGTGCCAGCAGCCAGGGGGTCTGGAACACTGAAGCTTTCTTT
TRBV7-3	14	many	TRBD1	TRBJ2-5	CASSSTGVGETQYF	TGTGCCAGCAGCTCAACAGGGGTTGGAGAGACCCAGTACTTC
TRBV24-1	16	few	NA	TRBJ1-4	CATSDPPGPLNEKLFF	TGTGCCACCAGTGATCCCCCGGGGCCTCTTAATGAAAAACTGTTTTTT
TRBV18	16	few	NA	TRBJ2-3	CASSPLVTSSTDTQYF	TGTGCCAGCTCACCATTAGTCACTAGCTCCACAGATACGCAGTATTTT
TRBV12-3/TRBV12-4	16	many	TRBD2	TRBJ2-1	CASRPPGAGGGSEQFF	TGTGCCAGCAGGCCGCCTGGAGCGGGAGGAGGGAGTGAGCAGTTCTTC
TRBV19	16	few	NA	TRBJ2-2	CASSDYRPSGTGELFF	TGTGCCAGTAGCGATTACCGGCCCAGTGGGACCGGGGAGCTGTTTTTT
TRBV11-2	15	many	NA	TRBJ2-7	CASSLLQGSYYEQYF	TGTGCCAGCAGCCTACTACAGGGTTCTTATTACGAGCAGTACTTC